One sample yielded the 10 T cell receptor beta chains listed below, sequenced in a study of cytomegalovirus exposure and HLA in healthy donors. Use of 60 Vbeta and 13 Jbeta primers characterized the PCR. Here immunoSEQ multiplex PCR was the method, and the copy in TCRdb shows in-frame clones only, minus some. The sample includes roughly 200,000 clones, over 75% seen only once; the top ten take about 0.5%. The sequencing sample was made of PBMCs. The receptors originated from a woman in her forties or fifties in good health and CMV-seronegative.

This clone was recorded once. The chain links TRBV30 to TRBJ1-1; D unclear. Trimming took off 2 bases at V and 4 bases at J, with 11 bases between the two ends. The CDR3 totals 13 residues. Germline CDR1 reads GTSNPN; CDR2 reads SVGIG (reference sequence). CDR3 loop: CAWSQIAGTEAFF. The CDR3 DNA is TGTGCCTGGAGTCAAATAGCTGGCACTGAAGCTTTCTTT.

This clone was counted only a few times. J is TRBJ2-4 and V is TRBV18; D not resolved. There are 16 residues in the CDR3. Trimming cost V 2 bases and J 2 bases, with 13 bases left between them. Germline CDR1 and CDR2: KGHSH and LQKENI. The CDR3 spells CASSPFMSTTKNIQYF. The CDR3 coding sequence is TGTGCCAGCTCACCATTCATGTCAACTACCAAAAACATTCAGTACTTC.

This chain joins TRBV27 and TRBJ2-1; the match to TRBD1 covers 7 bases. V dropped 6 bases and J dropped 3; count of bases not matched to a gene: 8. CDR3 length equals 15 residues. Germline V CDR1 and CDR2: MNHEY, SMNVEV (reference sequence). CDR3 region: CASSRDSPLYNEQFF. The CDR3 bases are TGTGCCAGCAGCCGGGACAGCCCGCTCTACAATGAGCAGTTCTTC.

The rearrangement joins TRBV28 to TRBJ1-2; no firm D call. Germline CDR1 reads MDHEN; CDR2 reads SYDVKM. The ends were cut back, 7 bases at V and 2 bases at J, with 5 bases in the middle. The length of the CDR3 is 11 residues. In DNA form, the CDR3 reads TGTGCCAGCACGGAGAACTATGGCTACACCTTC. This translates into CASTENYGYTF.

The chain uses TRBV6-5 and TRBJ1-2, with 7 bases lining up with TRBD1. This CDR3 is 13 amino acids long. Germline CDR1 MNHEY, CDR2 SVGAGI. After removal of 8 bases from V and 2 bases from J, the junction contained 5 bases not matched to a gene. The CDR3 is CASHQQGNYGYTF. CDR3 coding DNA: TGTGCCAGCCACCAACAGGGGAACTATGGCTACACCTTC.

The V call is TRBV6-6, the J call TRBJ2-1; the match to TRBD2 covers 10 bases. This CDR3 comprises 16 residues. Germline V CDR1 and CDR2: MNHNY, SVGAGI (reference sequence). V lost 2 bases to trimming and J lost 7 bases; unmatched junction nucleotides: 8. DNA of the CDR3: TGTGCCAGCAGTTACGGTCCGGGACTAGCGTTAAATGAGCAGTTCTTC. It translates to CASSYGPGLALNEQFF.

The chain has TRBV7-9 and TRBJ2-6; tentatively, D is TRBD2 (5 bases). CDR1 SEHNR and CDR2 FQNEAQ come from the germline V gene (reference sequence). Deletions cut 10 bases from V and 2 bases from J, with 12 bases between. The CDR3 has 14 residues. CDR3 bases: TGTGCCACCACATCCGGGGCTGGGGCCAACGTCCTGACTTTC. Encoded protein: CATTSGAGANVLTF.

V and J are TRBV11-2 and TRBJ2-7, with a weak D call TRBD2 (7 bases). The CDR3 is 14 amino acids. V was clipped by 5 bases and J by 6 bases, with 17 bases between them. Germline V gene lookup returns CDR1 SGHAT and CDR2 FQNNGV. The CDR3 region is CASSEGQGRAEQYF. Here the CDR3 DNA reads TGTGCCAGCAGCGAAGGGCAGGGGAGGGCCGAGCAGTACTTC. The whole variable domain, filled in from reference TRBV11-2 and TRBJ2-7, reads EAGVAQSPRYKIIEKRQSVAFWCNPISGHATLYWYQQILGQGPKLLIQFQNNGVVDDSQLPKDRFSAERLKGVDSTLKIQPAKLEDSAVYLCASSEGQGRAEQYFGPGTRLTVT.

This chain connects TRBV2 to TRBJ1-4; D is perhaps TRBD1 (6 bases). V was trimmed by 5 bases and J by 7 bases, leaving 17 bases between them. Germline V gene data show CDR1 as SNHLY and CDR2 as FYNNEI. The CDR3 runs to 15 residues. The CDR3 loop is CASSQGDQGSEKLFF. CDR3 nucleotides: TGTGCCAGCAGTCAAGGAGATCAGGGGTCTGAAAAACTGTTTTTT.

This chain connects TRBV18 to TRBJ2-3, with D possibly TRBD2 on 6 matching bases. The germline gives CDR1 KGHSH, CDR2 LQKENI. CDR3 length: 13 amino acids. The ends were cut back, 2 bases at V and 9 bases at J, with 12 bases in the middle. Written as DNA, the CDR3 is TGTGCCAGCTCACCAATTGAGGAGGGGACGCAGTATTTT. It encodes CASSPIEEGTQYF. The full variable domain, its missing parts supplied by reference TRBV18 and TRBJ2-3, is NAGVMQNPRHLVRRRGQEARLRCSPMKGHSHVYWYRQLPEEGLKFMVYLQKENIIDESGMPKERFSAEFPKEGPSILRIQQVVRGDSAAYFCASSPIEEGTQYFGPGTRLTVL.